The source of this T cell receptor beta chain is a study of T-cell memory formation after mild COVID-19. Study-level results: Some clones that responded turned up in pre-infection memory, which suggests that cross-reactive memory joined in. Contracting CD8+ clones were enriched in EMRA, CD4+ mainly in CM and EM.

The CDR3 runs 16 residues. The germline gives CDR1 MNHEY, CDR2 SMNVEV (reference sequence). V lost 7 bases and J lost 2, with 15 bases in between. As to this clonotype: Its antigen remains unknown.

In TCRdb, the 5' RACE reads were re-called with MiXCR into one record per CDR3 protein. The sample shows around 470,000 distinct CDR3 sequences, over 15% of them seen only once. The sample comprised PBMCs or a T cell subset sorted from them (not recorded which). This TCR was sampled from an adult woman who had mild COVID-19 (a few samples of this study predate the infection). Cell type and time point are not known. The chain couples TRBV27 to TRBJ1-6; no clear D gene. The CDR3 bases are TGTGCCAGCACAGCTCTGGCGGGAACCTATAATTCACCCCTCCACTTT. Protein sequence: CASTALAGTYNSPLHF.